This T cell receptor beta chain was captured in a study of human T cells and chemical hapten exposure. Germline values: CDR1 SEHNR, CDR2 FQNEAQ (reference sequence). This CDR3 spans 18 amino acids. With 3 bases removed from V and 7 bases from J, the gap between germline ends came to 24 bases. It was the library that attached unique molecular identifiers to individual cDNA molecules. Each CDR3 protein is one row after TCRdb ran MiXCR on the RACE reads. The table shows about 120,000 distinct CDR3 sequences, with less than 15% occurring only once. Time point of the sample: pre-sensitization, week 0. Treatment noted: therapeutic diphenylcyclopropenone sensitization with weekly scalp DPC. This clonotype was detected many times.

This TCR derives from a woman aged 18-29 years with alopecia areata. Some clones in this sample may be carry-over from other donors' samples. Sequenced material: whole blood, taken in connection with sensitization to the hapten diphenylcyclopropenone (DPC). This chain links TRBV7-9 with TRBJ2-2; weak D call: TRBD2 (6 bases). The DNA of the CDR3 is TGTGCCAGCAGCTTCGGGGAACCGGGACTTCCCCGGGGCGGGGAGCTGTTTTTT. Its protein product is CASSFGEPGLPRGGELFF.